These T cell receptor beta chains were read from a single sample in a study of T-cell reconstitution after alpha-beta-depleted transplantation in children. MiXCR was run by TCRdb on the PCR reads, yielding one entry per CDR3 protein. The sample has 200,000 to 250,000 distinct CDR3 sequences, around 7.8% seen once. This material consisted of PBMCs, mostly from graft donor cells, taken 180 days after TCRalphabeta/CD19-depleted stem cell transplant. Source of these receptors: a male patient younger than 18 who had a stem cell transplant for acute lymphoblastic leukemia, so the T cells may come from the graft donor. CDR3s include the opening cysteine and the closing phenylalanine or tryptophan. D genes are given only for firm matches. Clone sizes are shown as once, few, many, or a class for an expanded clone.

TRBD1	many	TRBJ1-2	TRBV20-1	CSASGTGYDGYTF	TGCAGTGCTAGTGGGACAGGGTACGATGGCTACACCTTC
NA	many	TRBJ2-2	TRBV5-1	CASSLDVLGELFF	TGCGCCAGCAGCTTGGACGTGCTCGGGGAGCTGTTTTTT
TRBD2	many	TRBJ2-3	TRBV6-1	CASRALAGLTDTQYF	TGTGCCAGCAGGGCACTAGCGGGGCTCACAGATACGCAGTATTTT
TRBD1	many	TRBJ1-5	TRBV24-1	CATRQGARQPQHF	TGTGCCACCAGACAGGGGGCGAGGCAGCCCCAGCATTTT
NA	many	TRBJ2-3	TRBV21-1	CASSKSPREGTDTQYF	TGTGCCAGCAGCAAGTCACCGCGGGAGGGCACAGATACGCAGTATTTT
NA	many	TRBJ2-7	TRBV27	CALGVAGMEQYF	TGTGCCCTGGGGGTCGCGGGCATGGAGCAGTACTTC
NA	many	TRBJ2-3	TRBV20-1	CSARVSGEAGDTQYF	TGCAGTGCTAGAGTTTCAGGGGAAGCGGGGGATACGCAGTATTTT
NA	many	TRBJ2-2	TRBV6-5	CASSYSRGMGELFF	TGTGCCAGCAGTTACTCGAGGGGGATGGGGGAGCTGTTTTTT
NA	many	TRBJ2-1	TRBV7-9	CASSHSLYAEQFF	TGTGCCAGCAGCCATTCCCTCTATGCTGAGCAGTTCTTC
TRBD1	many	TRBJ1-1	TRBV5-1	CASRQGADTEAFF	TGCGCCAGCAGACAGGGGGCGGACACTGAAGCTTTCTTT
TRBD2	few	TRBJ2-3	TRBV5-5	CASSFFTSGGTDTQYF	TGTGCCAGCAGCTTTTTTACTAGCGGGGGCACAGATACGCAGTATTTT
NA	many	TRBJ1-1	TRBV5-1	CASSFNREEAFF	TGCGCCAGCAGCTTTAACAGGGAGGAAGCTTTCTTT
NA	many	TRBJ2-3	TRBV12-5	CASDAGGDTQYF	TGTGCTAGTGACGCAGGTGGAGATACGCAGTATTTT
TRBD2	many	TRBJ2-3	TRBV10-3	CAISGGSGGFTDTQYF	TGTGCCATCAGCGGGGGTAGCGGGGGGTTCACAGATACGCAGTATTTT
TRBD2	many	TRBJ2-3	TRBV5-1	CASSIGLADLAGTDTQYF	TGCGCCAGCAGCATCGGACTAGCGGACCTAGCGGGGACAGATACGCAGTATTTT
TRBD1	many	TRBJ2-7	TRBV5-1	CASSSRDSVYEQYF	TGCGCCAGCAGCTCCCGGGACAGTGTGTACGAGCAGTACTTC
NA	few	TRBJ2-3	TRBV6-2/TRBV6-3	CASSWEFPTDTQYF	TGTGCCAGCAGTTGGGAGTTTCCAACAGATACGCAGTATTTT
NA	many	TRBJ1-2	TRBV5-1	CASSVVSNYGYTF	TGCGCCAGCAGCGTCGTTAGTAACTATGGCTACACCTTC
NA	many	TRBJ2-1	TRBV5-1	CASRSSNEQFF	TGCGCCAGCAGGTCCTCTAATGAGCAGTTCTTC
NA	many	TRBJ2-5	TRBV24-1	CATRNGRWGTQYF	TGTGCCACCCGCAATGGGCGCTGGGGGACCCAGTACTTC
TRBD2	many	TRBJ2-7	TRBV20-1	CSARASGALEQYF	TGCAGTGCTAGGGCTAGCGGGGCCTTGGAGCAGTACTTC
NA	many	TRBJ2-5	TRBV12-3/TRBV12-4	CASSWTRIQETQYF	TGTGCCAGCAGTTGGACTCGTATCCAAGAGACCCAGTACTTC
NA	many	TRBJ2-7	TRBV6-1	CASRHRAIYEQYF	TGTGCCAGCAGACACCGGGCAATCTACGAGCAGTACTTC
NA	many	TRBJ2-7	TRBV29-1	CSGGSSPYEQYF	TGCAGCGGGGGGAGCAGCCCCTACGAGCAGTACTTC
NA	many	TRBJ2-2	TRBV5-1	CASSFTRVDTGELFF	TGCGCCAGCAGCTTCACTAGGGTCGACACCGGGGAGCTGTTTTTT
NA	many	TRBJ1-3	TRBV6-1	CATSPTLLLNTIYF	TGTGCCACCTCCCCGACCCTCCTTCTGAACACCATATATTTT
TRBD2	many	TRBJ2-7	TRBV6-5	CASSYSNMREGQKQYF	TGTGCCAGCAGTTACTCGAATATGCGGGAGGGCCAGAAGCAGTACTTC
TRBD2	many	TRBJ2-3	TRBV29-1	CSVGTSVYSDTQYF	TGCAGCGTTGGGACTAGCGTTTACTCAGATACGCAGTATTTT
NA	many	TRBJ2-3	TRBV28	CASSLSRQIGDTQYF	TGTGCCAGCAGTTTATCCCGACAGATCGGAGATACGCAGTATTTT
TRBD1	many	TRBJ2-5	TRBV6-6	CASSPQGQETQYF	TGTGCCAGCAGTCCACAGGGGCAAGAGACCCAGTACTTC
NA	many	TRBJ2-7	TRBV19	CATGTTYEQYF	TGTGCCACCGGGACCACCTACGAGCAGTACTTC
NA	few	TRBJ2-7	TRBV4-1	CASSQEVWYEQYF	TGCGCCAGCAGCCAAGAGGTCTGGTACGAGCAGTACTTC
TRBD1	many	TRBJ2-5	TRBV12-3/TRBV12-4	CASSFDDRVQTQYF	TGTGCCAGCAGTTTCGATGACAGGGTCCAGACCCAGTACTTC
NA	many	TRBJ2-3	TRBV5-6	CASSRDRLWADTQYF	TGTGCCAGCAGCCGGGACCGTTTATGGGCAGATACGCAGTATTTT
NA	many	TRBJ2-7	TRBV28	CASSPRVGQGSEQYF	TGTGCCAGCAGTCCCCGGGTGGGGCAGGGAAGCGAGCAGTACTTC
TRBD1	many	TRBJ2-1	TRBV29-1	CSVLLRDRYYNEQFF	TGCAGCGTTCTACTCCGGGACAGGTATTACAATGAGCAGTTCTTC